The 22 T cell receptor beta chains below were found in one sample sequenced in a study of cytomegalovirus exposure and HLA in healthy donors. 60 Vbeta and 13 Jbeta primers were used in PCR. Produced via immunoSEQ multiplex PCR; TCRdb's table is partial and in-frame only. The table includes about 160,000 clones, 81% detected once. Sequenced material: PBMCs. All receptors come from a man aged 50 to 59 in good health and CMV-seropositive.

V is TRBV30 and J is TRBJ2-5, with D possibly matching TRBD2 (5 bases). The CDR3 runs 15 residues. The germline V and J ends were trimmed by 2 bases and 5 bases, with 18 bases remaining between them. Germline assignment: CDR1 GTSNPN and CDR2 SVGIG (reference sequence). CDR3 in DNA: TGTGCCTGGAGTCTCTGGCGGGTTTATGGGGAGACCCAGTACTTC. This gives the protein CAWSLWRVYGETQYF.

The genes are TRBV20-1 and TRBJ2-7; possibly TRBD1 for D (6 bases). Germline-derived CDR1 and CDR2 are DFQATT and SNEGSKA (reference sequence). This CDR3 contains 11 residues. V was cut by 6 bases and J by 2 bases, with 8 bases left in between. The DNA for the CDR3 is TGCAGTGCCAGGGGTACCTACGAGCAGTACTTC. Translation: CSARGTYEQYF.

The rearrangement joins TRBV15 to TRBJ2-7, with D hard to call. Per germline, CDR1 LNHNV and CDR2 YYDKDF (reference sequence). Between the trimmed V and J ends, which lost 0 bases and 3 bases, there was a span of 6 bases. The CDR3 has 13 residues. As DNA, the CDR3 is TGTGCCACCAGCAGAGAGGAGCACTACGAGCAGTACTTC. Protein product: CATSREEHYEQYF.

V gene TRBV11-1 combines with J gene TRBJ2-7; D might be TRBD1 (6 bases). V was shortened by 5 bases and J by 0 bases, with 20 bases between the two germline ends. CDR1 SGHAT and CDR2 FQDESV come from the germline V gene (reference sequence). The CDR3 extends over 17 amino acids. DNA of the CDR3: TGTGCCAGCAGCCCCATCAGCAGGGGACCGAGCTCCTACGAGCAGTACTTC. Protein sequence: CASSPISRGPSSYEQYF.

The chain carries TRBV5-5 and TRBJ2-7; no definite D call. CDR1 and CDR2 from the germline V gene are SGHKS and YYEKEE (reference sequence). The CDR3 runs to 14 residues. V gave up 0 bases and J gave up 0 bases, with 7 bases separating them. In DNA form, the CDR3 reads TGTGCCAGCAGCTTGGGCGGATACTCCTACGAGCAGTACTTC. This codes for CASSLGGYSYEQYF.

This clone appeared a few times. This chain links TRBV5-1 with TRBJ2-7; D might be TRBD1 (6 bases). The V and J ends lost 5 bases and 5 bases respectively, with 17 bases between them. Germline CDR1 is SGHRS and CDR2 is YFSETQ. CDR3 length equals 14 residues. Here the CDR3 reads CASREAGPGDEQYF. CDR3 in DNA: TGCGCCAGCAGGGAAGCTGGACCAGGGGACGAGCAGTACTTC.

V is TRBV5-1 and J is TRBJ1-5, with 7 bases lining up with TRBD1. J lost 4 bases, V lost 4 bases, and 11 bases had no gene match. Germline lookup yields CDR1 SGHRS and CDR2 YFSETQ. CDR3 length: 16 residues. CDR3 sequence: CASSPTGDPLNQPQHF. CDR3 in DNA: TGCGCCAGCAGCCCCACAGGGGATCCCTTAAATCAGCCCCAGCATTTT.

J is TRBJ2-7 and V is TRBV7-9, with 7 positions matching TRBD1. J gave up 4 bases and V 10 bases, and 10 bases lay outside the gene matches. Germline V gives CDR1 SEHNR, CDR2 FQNEAQ (reference sequence). There are 13 residues in the CDR3. CDR3 region: CATAGTVVYEQYF. CDR3 coding DNA: TGTGCCACTGCCGGGACAGTTGTATACGAGCAGTACTTC. Together with reference TRBV7-9 and TRBJ2-7, the CDR3 gives the full variable domain: DTGVSQNPRHKITKRGQNVTFRCDPISEHNRLYWYRQTLGQGPEFLTYFQNEAQLEKSRLLSDRFSAERPKGSFSTLEIQRTEQGDSAMYLCATAGTVVYEQYFGPGTRLTVT.

The rearrangement links TRBV5-3 to TRBJ2-3; 16 nucleotides line up with TRBD2. TRBV5-3 falls under the ORF class, with uncertain function. Unmatched junction bases numbered 25, after V lost 5 bases and J lost 1 base. This CDR3 is 24 amino acids long. In DNA form, the CDR3 reads TGTGCCAGAAGGATTCAACGCTGTTCCGCGGGACTAGCGGGAGGGCCGGGGCGCACAGATACGCAGTATTTT. Its protein is CARRIQRCSAGLAGGPGRTDTQYF.

A single count supports this clone. This chain links TRBV11-2 with TRBJ2-7; D gene unclear. Germline V CDR1 and CDR2: SGHAT, FQNNGV. The CDR3 length is 15 residues. V was pared by 1 base and J by 0 bases, with 10 bases between. The CDR3 protein is CASSLVPLPSYEQYF. CDR3 in DNA: TGTGCCAGCAGCTTAGTCCCTCTCCCCTCCTACGAGCAGTACTTC. Using reference TRBV11-2 and TRBJ2-7 for the parts outside the CDR3, the full variable domain is EAGVAQSPRYKIIEKRQSVAFWCNPISGHATLYWYQQILGQGPKLLIQFQNNGVVDDSQLPKDRFSAERLKGVDSTLKIQPAKLEDSAVYLCASSLVPLPSYEQYFGPGTRLTVT.

The chain uses TRBV28 and TRBJ1-2; D is unresolved. The CDR3 covers 14 residues. In germline, CDR1 is MDHEN, CDR2 SYDVKM. Trimming pared 1 base from V and 0 bases from J, leaving 6 bases between. DNA of the CDR3: TGTGCCAGCAGTTTATCCGCGTCTAACTATGGCTACACCTTC. Protein product: CASSLSASNYGYTF.

The sample holds one count of this clone. The chain is built from TRBV6-6 and TRBJ1-1, with a possible D match to TRBD1 (5 bases). Trimming took off 2 bases at V and 1 base at J, with 8 bases between the two ends. The germline gives CDR1 MNHNY, CDR2 SVGAGI (reference sequence). This CDR3 is 14 amino acids long. The DNA for the CDR3 is TGTGCCAGCAGTTACCCAGGGAAGAACACTGAAGCTTTCTTT. Its translation is CASSYPGKNTEAFF.

This chain links TRBV7-2 with TRBJ2-7, with 11 bases that match TRBD2. Germline V CDR1 and CDR2: SGHTA, FQGNSA. The J segment lost 3 bases and the V segment lost 2 bases, leaving 6 bases of the junction unmatched. This CDR3 is 16 amino acids long. The CDR3 DNA reads TGTGCCAGCAGCTTAAAAATAGCGGGAGGGAACTACGAGCAGTACTTC. It is translated as CASSLKIAGGNYEQYF.

In its sample, this clone was seen once. The rearrangement uses TRBV7-2 and TRBJ1-2; 8 bases align to TRBD1. The J segment lost 14 bases and the V segment lost 3 bases, leaving 5 bases of the junction unmatched. CDR3 size: 11 residues. Germline CDR1 is SGHTA and CDR2 is FQGNSA. In DNA form, the CDR3 reads TGTGCCAGCAGCTTTACAGGGGGGGGAACCTTC. Translated: CASSFTGGGTF.

The chain uses TRBV28 and TRBJ1-6; 8 bases map to TRBD1. CDR1 is MDHEN, CDR2 SYDVKM, per germline. J lost 9 bases, V lost 5 bases, and 9 bases had no gene match. The CDR3 is made up of 15 amino acids. CDR3 DNA sequence: TGTGCCAGCAGTCCGTCGGGACAGGTTGCTTCACCCCTCCACTTT. Protein product: CASSPSGQVASPLHF.

V and J are TRBV5-3 and TRBJ2-7; 11 nucleotides agree with TRBD2. TRBV5-3 is reported as an ORF; its role is uncertain. With V trimmed by 3 bases and J by 0 bases, 14 bases remained unmatched. This CDR3 region has 19 residues. In nucleotides, the CDR3 is TGTGCCAGAAGCTCCCTAGCGGGGGGCCAACCCAAACACTCCTACGAGCAGTACTTC. Translating it yields CARSSLAGGQPKHSYEQYF.

The chain combines TRBV5-1 with TRBJ1-3, with TRBD1 matching over 7 bases. V lost 4 bases to trimming and J lost 12 bases; unmatched junction nucleotides: 10. The CDR3 consists of 13 residues. Germline V gene data show CDR1 as SGHRS and CDR2 as YFSETQ. The CDR3 loop reads CASSLGTAQDIYF. CDR3 DNA: TGCGCCAGCAGCCTCGGGACAGCCCAGGACATATATTTT.

The chain couples TRBV10-3 to TRBJ2-2; 10 bases are shared with TRBD2. After removal of 2 bases from V and 7 bases from J, the junction contained 19 bases not matched to a gene. CDR1 and CDR2 (germline): ENHRY, SYGVKD. This CDR3 is 20 amino acids long. CDR3 protein: CAISEPIPSGRMGSGGELFF. For the CDR3, the DNA is TGTGCCATCAGTGAGCCGATCCCTAGCGGGAGAATGGGTAGTGGCGGGGAGCTGTTTTTT.

V is TRBV15 and J is TRBJ1-4; D call uncertain. The CDR3 covers 15 residues. The V and J ends lost 0 bases and 4 bases respectively, with 9 bases between them. Germline CDR1 and CDR2: LNHNV and YYDKDF (reference sequence). CDR3 in amino acids: CATSRDPSVNEKLFF. The DNA for the CDR3 is TGTGCCACCAGCAGAGATCCAAGCGTTAATGAAAAACTGTTTTTT.

The chain carries TRBV7-7 and TRBJ2-7; possibly TRBD2 for D (6 bases). The CDR3 runs to 17 residues. Per the germline V gene, CDR1 is SSHAT and CDR2 is FNYEAQ (reference sequence). The CDR3 is CATFRGSFREISYEQYF. The CDR3 nucleotides read TGTGCTACCTTTAGGGGTTCATTCCGGGAGATCTCCTACGAGCAGTACTTC.

V is TRBV5-1 and J is TRBJ2-1, with TRBD1 matching 10 bases. Germline lookup yields CDR1 SGHRS and CDR2 YFSETQ. The CDR3 totals 15 residues. J was trimmed by 7 bases and V by 4 bases; bases with no gene match: 8. As DNA, the CDR3 is TGCGCCAGCAGCCCCGGGACAGGGGCGACGAATGAGCAGTTCTTC. This encodes CASSPGTGATNEQFF.

In this sample, this clone turned up a few times. The rearrangement uses TRBV28 and TRBJ2-2; 8 bases line up with TRBD2. The length of the CDR3 is 15 residues. Trimming removed 5 bases from V and 0 bases from J; junction bases left unmatched: 2. Germline V CDR1 and CDR2: MDHEN, SYDVKM. CDR3 nucleotides: TGTGCCAGCAGTCCGGGACTAGCGAACACCGGGGAGCTGTTTTTT. Protein product: CASSPGLANTGELFF.